This T cell receptor (beta chain) comes out of a study of OX40 agonist ivuxolimab in advanced cancers. The overall study: Of the patients, three showed partial responses, one with hepatocellular carcinoma and two with cutaneous melanoma. Whole-study results and caveats: At doses 0.1 to 3.0 mg/kg, CD4+ and CD8+ clones expanded.

With regard to this clone: Antigen specificity is unknown.

The CDR3 runs 11 residues. CDR1 and CDR2 (germline): DFQATT, SNEGSKA (reference sequence). Assay used: immunoSEQ multiplex PCR; TCRdb lists only in-frame clones, some missing. This table holds around 100,000 clones, 89% found once. Baseline was the first blood sampling point, followed by cycle 4 day 1 and cycle 7 day 1. V and J are TRBV20-1 and TRBJ2-4; D not certain. This specimen consisted of CD4+ or CD8+ T cells sorted from blood, obtained in a trial of the OX40 agonist ivuxolimab. The receptor's source is an adult with an advanced solid tumor such as melanoma, head and neck, liver or kidney cancer. The CDR3 DNA follows: TGCACGTGGGTAGCCAAAAACATTCAGTACTTC. It is translated as CTWVAKNIQYF.